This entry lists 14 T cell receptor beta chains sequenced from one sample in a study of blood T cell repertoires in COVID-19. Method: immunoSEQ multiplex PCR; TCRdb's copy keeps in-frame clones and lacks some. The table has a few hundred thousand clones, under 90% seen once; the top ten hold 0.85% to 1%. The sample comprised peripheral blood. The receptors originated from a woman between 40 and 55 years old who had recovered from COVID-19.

The DNA of the CDR3 is TGTGCCAGCAGCTTAGTCGGACTAGCGGGAGGCCAGACCGGGGAGCTGTTTTTT. Translating it yields CASSLVGLAGGQTGELFF. This chain joins TRBV11-2 and TRBJ2-2, with 14 bases identical to TRBD2. From germline, CDR1 is SGHAT and CDR2 FQNNGV. The CDR3 is 18 amino acids. Trimming cost V 1 base and J 5 bases; bases outside gene matches: 6.

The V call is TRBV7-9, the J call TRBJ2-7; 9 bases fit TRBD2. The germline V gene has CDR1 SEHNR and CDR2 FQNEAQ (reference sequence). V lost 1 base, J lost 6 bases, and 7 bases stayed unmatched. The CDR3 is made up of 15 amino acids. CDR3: CASSLGVAGVGEQYF. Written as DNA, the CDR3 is TGTGCCAGCAGCTTAGGAGTAGCGGGAGTGGGCGAGCAGTACTTC.

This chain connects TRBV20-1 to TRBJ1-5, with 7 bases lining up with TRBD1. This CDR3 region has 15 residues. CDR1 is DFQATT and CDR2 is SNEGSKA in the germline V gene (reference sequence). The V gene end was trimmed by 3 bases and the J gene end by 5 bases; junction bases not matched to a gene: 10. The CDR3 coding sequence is TGCAGTGCTAGTCGACAGGGTCGGTTGGATCAGCCCCAGCATTTT. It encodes CSASRQGRLDQPQHF.

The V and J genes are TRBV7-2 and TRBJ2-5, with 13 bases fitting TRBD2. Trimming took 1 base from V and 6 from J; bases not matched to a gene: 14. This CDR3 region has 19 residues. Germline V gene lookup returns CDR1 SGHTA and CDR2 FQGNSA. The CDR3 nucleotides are TGTGCCAGCAGCTTAGAGCCGGGACTAGCGGGGAGGGGAGCGAAGACCCAGTACTTC. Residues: CASSLEPGLAGRGAKTQYF.

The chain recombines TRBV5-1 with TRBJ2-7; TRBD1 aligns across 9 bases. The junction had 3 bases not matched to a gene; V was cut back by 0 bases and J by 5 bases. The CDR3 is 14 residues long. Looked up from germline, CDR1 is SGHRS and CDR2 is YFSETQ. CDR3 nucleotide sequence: TGCGCCAGCAGCTTGGGGGACAGGGAAAACGAGCAGTACTTC. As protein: CASSLGDRENEQYF.

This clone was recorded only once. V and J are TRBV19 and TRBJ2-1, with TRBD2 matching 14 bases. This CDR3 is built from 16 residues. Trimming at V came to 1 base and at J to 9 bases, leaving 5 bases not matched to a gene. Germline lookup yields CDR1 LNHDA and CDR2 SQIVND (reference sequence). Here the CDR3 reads CASSIGGTSGSTEQFF. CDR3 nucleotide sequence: TGTGCCAGTAGTATAGGCGGGACTAGCGGGAGTACTGAGCAGTTCTTC.

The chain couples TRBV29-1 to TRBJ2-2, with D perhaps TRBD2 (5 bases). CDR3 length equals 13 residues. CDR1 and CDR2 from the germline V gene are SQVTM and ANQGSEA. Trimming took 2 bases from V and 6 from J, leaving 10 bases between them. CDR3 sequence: CSVEWELAGELFF. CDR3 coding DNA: TGCAGCGTTGAATGGGAGTTGGCCGGGGAGCTGTTTTTT.

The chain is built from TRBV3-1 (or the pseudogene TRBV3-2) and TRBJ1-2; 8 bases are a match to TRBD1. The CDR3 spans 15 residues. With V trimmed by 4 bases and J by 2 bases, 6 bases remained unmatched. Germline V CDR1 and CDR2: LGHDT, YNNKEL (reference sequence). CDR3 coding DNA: TGTGCCAGCAGCCCTCCGACAGGGGAGAACTATGGCTACACCTTC. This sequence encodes CASSPPTGENYGYTF.

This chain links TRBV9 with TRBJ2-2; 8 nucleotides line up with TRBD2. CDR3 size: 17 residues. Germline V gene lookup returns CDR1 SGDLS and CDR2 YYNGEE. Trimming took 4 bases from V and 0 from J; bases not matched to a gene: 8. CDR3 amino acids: CASSSDLLAANTGELFF. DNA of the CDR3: TGTGCCAGCAGCTCCGACCTACTAGCGGCGAACACCGGGGAGCTGTTTTTT.

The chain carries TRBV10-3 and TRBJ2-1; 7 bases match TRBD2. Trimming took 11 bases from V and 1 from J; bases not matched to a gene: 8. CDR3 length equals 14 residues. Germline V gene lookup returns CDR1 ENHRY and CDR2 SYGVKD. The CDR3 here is CASHSGQSYNEQFF. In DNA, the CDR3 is TGTGCCTCCCATAGCGGGCAATCCTACAATGAGCAGTTCTTC.

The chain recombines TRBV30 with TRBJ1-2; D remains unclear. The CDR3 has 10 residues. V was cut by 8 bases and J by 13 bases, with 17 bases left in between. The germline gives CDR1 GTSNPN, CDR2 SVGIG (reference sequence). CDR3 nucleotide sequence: TGTGCCAAGGAGGGTCCGGGAATCACCTTC. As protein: CAKEGPGITF.

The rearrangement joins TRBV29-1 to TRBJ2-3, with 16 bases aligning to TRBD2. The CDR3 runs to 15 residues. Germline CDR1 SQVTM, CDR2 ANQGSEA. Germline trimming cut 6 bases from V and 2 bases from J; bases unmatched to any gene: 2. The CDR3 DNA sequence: TGCAGCGTGGGACTAGCGGGAGGGCCCACAGATACGCAGTATTTT. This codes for CSVGLAGGPTDTQYF.

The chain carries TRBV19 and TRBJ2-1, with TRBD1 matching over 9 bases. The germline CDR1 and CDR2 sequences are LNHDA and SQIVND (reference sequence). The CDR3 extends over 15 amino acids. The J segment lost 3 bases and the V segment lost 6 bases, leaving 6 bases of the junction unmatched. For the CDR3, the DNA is TGTGCCAGTAGCCCCCGGACAGGGGTCTACAATGAGCAGTTCTTC. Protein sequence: CASSPRTGVYNEQFF.

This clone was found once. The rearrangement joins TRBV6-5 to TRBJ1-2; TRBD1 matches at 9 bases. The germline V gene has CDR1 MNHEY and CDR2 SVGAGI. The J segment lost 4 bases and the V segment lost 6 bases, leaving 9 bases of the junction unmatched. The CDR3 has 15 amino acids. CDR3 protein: CASSDPGQGPYGYTF. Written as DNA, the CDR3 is TGTGCCAGCAGCGATCCGGGACAGGGACCCTATGGCTACACCTTC.